This is a list of T cell receptor beta chains from one sample in a study of naive and memory T cell subsets. One entry per CDR3 protein, called by TCRdb with MiXCR from the 5' RACE reads. The sample lists roughly 56,000 distinct CDR3 sequences, 7.2% occurring once. The origin of the receptors is a male donor in good health. The CDR3 runs from the conserved cysteine through the conserved F or W. D genes are given only for firm matches. The listing skips clone size in some rows; elsewhere it reads once, few, many or a size class.

j_call v_call d_call clone_size cdr3_nt cdr3_aa
TRBJ2-2 TRBV10-3 NA many TGTGCCATCACAGACTCCGCCACCGGGGAGCTGTTTTTT CAITDSATGELFF
TRBJ2-1 TRBV12-3/TRBV12-4 TRBD1 many TGTGCCAGCAGCCGTAGGACAGGGGCGGATGAGCAGTTCTTC CASSRRTGADEQFF
TRBJ2-7 TRBV7-6 NA many TGTGCCAGCAGCGCACCGGGACAACCCTACGAGCAGTACTTC CASSAPGQPYEQYF
TRBJ2-1 TRBV6-1 TRBD2 few TGTGCCAGCAGTGGGCGTACGGGACTAGTGAATGAGCAGTTCTTC CASSGRTGLVNEQFF
TRBJ1-2 TRBV27 TRBD1 many TGTGCCAGCAGTCCTTCCCCGGGACAGTTATATGGCTACACCTTC CASSPSPGQLYGYTF
TRBJ2-1 TRBV28 NA few TGTGCCAGCAGCGACCGGACAGCCTACAATGAGCAGTTCTTC CASSDRTAYNEQFF
TRBJ2-4 TRBV19 NA few TGTGCCAGTGCCCCCTTTTGGAGGGAGCTAGCCAAAAACATTCAGTACTTC CASAPFWRELAKNIQYF
TRBJ2-2 TRBV6-6 NA few TGTGCCAGCAGCGAAGGGGTCCACACCGGGGAGCTGTTTTTT CASSEGVHTGELFF
TRBJ1-5 TRBV3-1 TRBD1 many TGTGCCAGCAGCCTCTCAGGGGGGAATCAGCCCCAGCATTTT CASSLSGGNQPQHF
TRBJ2-5 TRBV25-1 TRBD1 many TGTGCCAGGCGCAGGGGGCGGTCTGAGACCCAGTACTTC CARRRGRSETQYF
TRBJ2-3 TRBV5-1 TRBD1 few TGCGCCAGCAGCCCGGGACAGGGTAGAGATACGCAGTATTTT CASSPGQGRDTQYF
TRBJ2-3 TRBV6-2/TRBV6-3 NA many TGTGCCAGCAGTTTCCCGGCTTCCCAAAGCACAGATACGCAGTATTTT CASSFPASQSTDTQYF
TRBJ2-1 TRBV11-3 NA NA TGTGCCAGCAGCTTAGATGGCCTGGATGGGAACCAAGACAATGAGCAGTTCTTC CASSLDGLDGNQDNEQFF
TRBJ1-2 TRBV27 NA NA TGTGCCAGCAGTAGCTGGGGGCAGGATGGCTACACCTTC CASSSWGQDGYTF